The 8 T cell receptor beta chains below all came from one sample that was sequenced in a study of cytomegalovirus exposure and HLA in healthy donors. In the PCR, 60 Vbeta and 13 Jbeta primers were used. Sequenced by immunoSEQ multiplex PCR; TCRdb stores in-frame clones only, minus some. The table records 90,000 to 150,000 clones, about three quarters of them present only once. Source material: PBMCs. The receptors were gathered from a young woman in good health and CMV-seropositive.

V and J are TRBV7-2 and TRBJ2-7; 7 nucleotides line up with TRBD2. The length of the CDR3 is 14 residues. V trimming: 1 base; J trimming: 5 bases; junction bases outside the gene matches: 5. CDR1 and CDR2 (germline): SGHTA, FQGNSA. The CDR3 sequence: CASSLDGGRDEQYF. As DNA, the CDR3 is TGTGCCAGCAGCTTAGATGGGGGGAGGGACGAGCAGTACTTC.

V is TRBV30 and J is TRBJ1-6; D is unresolved. Trimming shortened V by 2 bases and J by 11 bases, and 16 bases separated the two germline ends. This CDR3 contains 14 residues. Per germline, CDR1 GTSNPN and CDR2 SVGIG (reference sequence). The DNA for the CDR3 is TGTGCCTGGAGTTCAATCAACGTCGGGACACCCCTCCACTTT. It encodes CAWSSINVGTPLHF. The complete variable domain, with remaining parts taken from reference TRBV30 and TRBJ1-6, reads SQTIHQWPATLVQPVGSPLSLECTVEGTSNPNLYWYRQAAGRGLQLLFYSVGIGQISSEVPQNLSASRPQDRQFILSSKKLLLSDSGFYLCAWSSINVGTPLHFGNGTRLTVT.

The J gene is TRBJ2-7, the V gene TRBV5-5; tentatively, D is TRBD2 (5 bases). This CDR3 has 15 residues. V was shortened by 4 bases and J by 0 bases, with 14 bases between the two germline ends. Germline values: CDR1 SGHKS, CDR2 YYEKEE (reference sequence). In DNA form, the CDR3 reads TGTGCCAGCAGCCACGCGGGCGGGTTCTCCTACGAGCAGTACTTC. Translation: CASSHAGGFSYEQYF.

This sequence joins TRBV14 and TRBJ2-5; 8 bases match TRBD2. The CDR3 sequence is 15 residues long. With V trimmed by 4 bases and J by 3 bases, 7 bases remained unmatched. The germline V gene encodes CDR1 SGHDN and CDR2 FVKESK. CDR3 amino acids: CASSPLGLGEETQYF. In nucleotides, the CDR3 is TGTGCCAGCAGCCCGTTGGGACTAGGGGAAGAGACCCAGTACTTC.

The chain is built from TRBV28 and TRBJ1-2; 9 nucleotides agree with TRBD1. This CDR3 has 16 amino acids. J gave up 0 bases and V 6 bases, and 8 bases lay outside the gene matches. Germline V gives CDR1 MDHEN, CDR2 SYDVKM. The CDR3: CASSQPRDRANYGYTF. The DNA of the CDR3 is TGTGCCAGCAGCCAGCCCCGGGACAGGGCTAACTATGGCTACACCTTC.

The rearrangement uses TRBV2 and TRBJ1-1; D perhaps matches TRBD1 (6 bases). Germline CDR1 SNHLY, CDR2 FYNNEI. The CDR3 loop spans 15 amino acids. Trimming stripped 3 bases from V and 11 bases from J, with 22 bases between. CDR3 nucleotide sequence: TGTGCCAGCAGTGAGGGCGTCCGGGACCCAGGGGAGGCTTTCTTT. Protein: CASSEGVRDPGEAFF.

The rearrangement joins TRBV27 to TRBJ1-5; D is uncertain. V was clipped by 8 bases and J by 9 bases, with 14 bases between them. Germline assignment: CDR1 MNHEY and CDR2 SMNVEV (reference sequence). This CDR3 region has 12 residues. The CDR3 is CASREGAGPQHF. The CDR3 bases are TGTGCCAGCCGGGAGGGAGCCGGGCCCCAGCATTTT.

This clone showed up just a few times. The chain recombines TRBV21-1 with TRBJ2-5; whether TRBD2, the table's D call, matches the DNA was not checked. TRBV21-1 is a recognized pseudogene. The CDR3 length is 18 residues. The CDR3 spells CASTTLKGGSGGQETQYF. In DNA form, the CDR3 reads TGTGCCAGCACCACCTTAAAGGGGGGGAGCGGGGGCCAAGAGACCCAGTACTTC.